Listed below are T cell receptor beta chains from one sample, sequenced in a study of T cell changes during pregnancy in multiple sclerosis. Using immunoSEQ multiplex PCR, the repertoire was profiled, and TCRdb retains in-frame clones only, with some absent. The data show approximately 25,000 clones, roughly 91% seen once. This specimen was CD4+ T cells from peripheral blood mononuclear cells, taken in the first trimester of pregnancy. These receptors all come from a female donor in good health, enrolled as a control in a pregnancy study. Both conserved end residues are part of each CDR3. D genes are given only for firm matches. The size of a clone is reported for some rows only, either as once, few or many, or as a class for expanded clones.

v_gene,abundance,d_gene,j_gene,CDR3aa,CDR3nt
TRBV5-1,.,.,TRBJ1-4,CASSLEAGYQKLFF,TGCGCCAGCAGCTTGGAGGCAGGGTATCAAAAACTGTTTTTT
TRBV2,.,.,TRBJ2-3,CASSARTSTDTQYF,TGTGCCAGCAGTGCCCGGACTAGCACAGATACGCAGTATTTT
TRBV28,few,TRBD2,TRBJ2-7,CASTTGLAYEQYF,TGTGCCAGCACAACCGGACTAGCCTACGAGCAGTACTTC
TRBV18,.,.,TRBJ2-7,CASSPPSSVEYEQYF,TGTGCCAGCTCACCACCGTCGAGCGTGGAGTACGAGCAGTACTTC
TRBV10-3,.,.,TRBJ1-1,CAIRRVTGSEAFF,TGTGCCATCAGGAGGGTTACAGGGTCTGAAGCTTTCTTT
TRBV10-3,once,TRBD1,TRBJ2-7,CAINPTGVDEQYF,TGTGCCATCAATCCGACAGGGGTAGACGAGCAGTACTTC
TRBV4-1,.,TRBD2,TRBJ2-1,CASSHPLAGLRGNEQFF,TGCGCCAGCAGCCATCCGTTAGCGGGATTAAGGGGCAATGAGCAGTTCTTC
TRBV6-4,.,TRBD2,TRBJ2-7,CASSDSRTGPGGREQYF,TGTGCCAGCAGTGACTCGAGGACGGGCCCGGGAGGTAGAGAGCAGTACTTC
TRBV28,.,TRBD2,TRBJ2-7,CASSTGLAVSYEQYF,TGTGCCAGCAGTACTGGACTAGCGGTTTCCTACGAGCAGTACTTC
TRBV6-6,.,.,TRBJ2-7,CASSYSRQSSYEQYF,TGTGCCAGCAGTTACTCGAGACAGTCCTCCTACGAGCAGTACTTC
TRBV5-5,.,.,TRBJ1-3,CASSPSPGNTIYF,TGTGCCAGCAGCCCTTCCCCTGGAAACACCATATATTTT
TRBV4-1,.,.,TRBJ2-7,CASSQGHGTYEQYF,TGCGCCAGCAGCCAAGGTCATGGCACCTACGAGCAGTACTTC
TRBV7-2,.,.,TRBJ1-5,CASSLAPGALNQPQHF,TGTGCCAGCAGCTTAGCGCCAGGGGCCCTAAATCAGCCCCAGCATTTT
TRBV9,.,TRBD2,TRBJ2-7,CASSPGGGGEQYF,TGTGCCAGCAGCCCCGGCGGGGGAGGCGAGCAGTACTTC
TRBV6-1,once,TRBD1,TRBJ2-7,CASNPDRASSYEQYF,TGTGCCAGCAACCCCGACAGGGCGAGCTCCTACGAGCAGTACTTC
TRBV9,.,.,TRBJ2-1,CASSVGVSGDYNEQFF,TGTGCCAGCAGCGTAGGAGTGTCGGGGGACTACAATGAGCAGTTCTTC
TRBV5-1,.,TRBD1,TRBJ1-6,CASSLAGQGRSPLHF,TGCGCCAGCAGCTTGGCTGGACAGGGCCGTTCACCCCTCCACTTT
TRBV30,.,.,TRBJ1-2,CAWSVKASGGYTF,TGTGCCTGGAGTGTAAAGGCGTCAGGAGGCTACACCTTC
TRBV9,.,TRBD1,TRBJ1-1,CASSVVGGATEAFF,TGTGCCAGCAGCGTAGTAGGGGGCGCGACTGAAGCTTTCTTT
TRBV29-1,.,TRBD1,TRBJ2-7,CSIRDSAYEQYF,TGCAGCATAAGGGACAGCGCCTACGAGCAGTACTTC
TRBV19,few,.,TRBJ1-3,CASKPGLNSGNTIYF,TGTGCCAGTAAGCCGGGTCTCAACTCTGGAAACACCATATATTTT
TRBV2,.,.,TRBJ1-5,CASSELGASQPQHF,TGTGCCAGCAGTGAGTTGGGGGCAAGCCAGCCCCAGCATTTT
TRBV6-5,.,TRBD1,TRBJ2-7,CASRRQGRTYEQYF,TGTGCCAGCAGGCGACAGGGTCGTACCTACGAGCAGTACTTC
TRBV20-1,few,.,TRBJ1-1,CSARRNRMAFF,TGCAGTGCTAGAAGAAACAGGATGGCTTTCTTT
TRBV28,.,.,TRBJ1-5,CASSFRRASGNQPQHF,TGTGCCAGCAGTTTTAGGCGAGCTAGCGGGAATCAGCCCCAGCATTTT
TRBV29-1,.,TRBD1,TRBJ2-6,CSAGDRNSGANVLTF,TGCAGCGCGGGGGACAGGAACTCTGGGGCCAACGTCCTGACTTTC
TRBV5-1,few,.,TRBJ2-1,CASSPRGLSYNEQFF,TGCGCCAGCAGCCCGAGGGGACTCTCCTACAATGAGCAGTTCTTC
TRBV14,.,TRBD1,TRBJ2-4,CASSQRTGGADIQYF,TGTGCCAGCAGCCAACGGACAGGGGGCGCCGACATTCAGTACTTC
TRBV2,.,.,TRBJ1-1,CASSPFQRQTKAFF,TGTGCCAGCAGTCCTTTCCAGAGACAGACCAAAGCTTTCTTT
TRBV2,.,TRBD1,TRBJ1-5,CASSAAQGFNSNQPQHF,TGTGCCAGCAGTGCAGCACAGGGGTTCAATAGCAATCAGCCCCAGCATTTT
TRBV7-9,.,TRBD2,TRBJ2-4,CASSLGSGGAAGIQYF,TGTGCCAGCAGCTTAGGTAGCGGGGGGGCCGCGGGCATTCAGTACTTC
TRBV11-1,.,TRBD2,TRBJ2-1,CASSPRLAPQVEQFF,TGTGCCAGCAGCCCTCGACTAGCTCCACAGGTTGAGCAGTTCTTC
TRBV19,.,.,TRBJ2-3,CASSQGTFTDTQYF,TGTGCCAGTAGTCAAGGGACATTCACAGATACGCAGTATTTT
TRBV10-3,.,TRBD2,TRBJ2-7,CAISTSADYEQYF,TGTGCCATTTCGACTAGCGCGGACTACGAGCAGTACTTC
TRBV2,.,.,TRBJ1-4,CASSGGRSNEKLFF,TGTGCCAGCAGTGGGGGGAGGAGTAATGAAAAACTGTTTTTT
TRBV5-1,.,TRBD2,TRBJ2-1,CASSAGLAGTNEQFF,TGCGCCAGCAGCGCCGGACTAGCGGGCACCAATGAGCAGTTCTTC
TRBV13,.,TRBD2,TRBJ2-7,CASSSGLAGAREQYF,TGTGCCAGCAGCTCAGGACTAGCGGGAGCCAGGGAGCAGTACTTC
TRBV6-1,.,.,TRBJ1-3,CASTESPGGRNTIYF,TGTGCCAGCACCGAAAGTCCCGGGGGTAGGAACACCATATATTTT
TRBV6-5,.,TRBD1,TRBJ2-2,CASSYLPGQAQLFF,TGTGCCAGCAGTTATTTGCCGGGACAGGCCCAGCTGTTTTTT
TRBV7-9,.,TRBD1,TRBJ1-1,CASRLGQANTEAFF,TGTGCCAGCAGGCTAGGACAGGCCAACACTGAAGCTTTCTTT
TRBV28,.,.,TRBJ2-3,CATRAEGTDTQYF,TGTGCCACCAGAGCGGAGGGCACAGATACGCAGTATTTT
TRBV7-9,.,.,TRBJ2-3,CASSSLTDTQYF,TGTGCCAGCAGTTCCCTCACAGATACGCAGTATTTT
TRBV2,.,.,TRBJ2-2,CASTWDKGWTGELFF,TGTGCCAGCACTTGGGACAAGGGGTGGACCGGGGAGCTGTTTTTT
TRBV5-4,.,.,TRBJ2-1,CASSLISYSYNEQFF,TGTGCCAGCAGCTTGATCAGTTACTCCTACAATGAGCAGTTCTTC
TRBV18,.,.,TRBJ2-1,CASSPPPVSSYNEQFF,TGTGCCAGCTCACCACCCCCGGTGAGCTCCTACAATGAGCAGTTCTTC
TRBV12-2,.,.,TRBJ2-1,CASSLLGAFYNEQFF,TGTGCAAGCTCATTATTGGGGGCCTTCTACAATGAGCAGTTCTTC
TRBV11-3,.,.,TRBJ2-2,CASSLSTGELFF,TGTGCCAGCAGCTTATCGACCGGGGAGCTGTTTTTT
TRBV15,.,TRBD2,TRBJ2-7,CATSRAGSGGYEQYF,TGTGCCACCAGCAGAGCTGGTAGCGGGGGCTACGAGCAGTACTTC
TRBV19,once,.,TRBJ1-5,CASRHLRGGNQPQHF,TGTGCCAGTAGACACCTACGGGGAGGCAATCAGCCCCAGCATTTT
TRBV5-4,.,TRBD1,TRBJ1-6,CASSYTRTGGNSPLHF,TGTGCCAGCAGCTATACCCGGACAGGGGGGAATTCACCCCTCCACTTT
TRBV5-5,.,TRBD2,TRBJ2-1,CASSLEAGVIGVKVF,TGTGCCAGCAGCTTGGAAGCGGGAGTTATAGGAGTTAAGGTCTTC
TRBV2,.,.,TRBJ1-4,CASSDRRANEKLFF,TGTGCCAGCAGTGATCGGCGGGCTAATGAAAAACTGTTTTTT
TRBV2,.,TRBD2,TRBJ2-1,CASSWGLAGNNEQFF,TGTGCCAGCAGTTGGGGACTAGCGGGAAACAATGAGCAGTTCTTC
TRBV11-1,.,.,TRBJ2-5,CASSSRETQYF,TGTGCCAGCAGCTCTAGAGAGACCCAGTACTTC
TRBV2,.,.,TRBJ1-4,CASSEGGRAEKLFF,TGTGCCAGCAGTGAAGGGGGCAGGGCTGAAAAACTGTTTTTT
TRBV19,.,TRBD2,TRBJ2-3,CASTDLAGGITDTQYF,TGTGCCAGTACCGATTTAGCGGGGGGAATCACAGATACGCAGTATTTT
TRBV2,.,.,TRBJ2-5,CASSGDREETQYF,TGTGCCAGCAGTGGCGACAGAGAAGAGACCCAGTACTTC
TRBV4-1,.,.,TRBJ2-7,CASSPPWTESEQYF,TGCGCCAGCAGCCCACCATGGACAGAGTCCGAGCAGTACTTC
TRBV20-1,.,.,TRBJ2-3,CSSYLTDTQYF,TGCAGTTCCTACCTTACAGATACGCAGTATTTT